This T cell receptor beta chain is drawn from a study of shared clonotypes between healthy human individuals. For the study at large: A donor's plate count was three for CD4 naive and three for CD4 memory; CD8 naive had two and CD8 memory one.

The CDR3 consists of 13 residues. CDR1 is MDHEN, CDR2 SYDVKM, per germline. The V segment lost 6 bases and the J segment 6 bases; nucleotides outside the gene matches: 8. Profiling relied on immunoSEQ multiplex PCR, and the TCRdb table lists in-frame clones only, not all of them. The repertoire holds approximately 1,500,000 clones, with around 97% as singletons. Sequencing was performed on naive CD4+ T cells sorted from blood. Subset specified: CD45RA+ positively selected. This chain joins TRBV28 and TRBJ2-7; 7 bases are shared with TRBD2. This clonotype originated in a man under 40 in good health. CDR3 loop: CASRRGGVIEQYF. In DNA form, the CDR3 reads TGTGCCAGCAGGAGGGGAGGGGTCATCGAGCAGTACTTC.